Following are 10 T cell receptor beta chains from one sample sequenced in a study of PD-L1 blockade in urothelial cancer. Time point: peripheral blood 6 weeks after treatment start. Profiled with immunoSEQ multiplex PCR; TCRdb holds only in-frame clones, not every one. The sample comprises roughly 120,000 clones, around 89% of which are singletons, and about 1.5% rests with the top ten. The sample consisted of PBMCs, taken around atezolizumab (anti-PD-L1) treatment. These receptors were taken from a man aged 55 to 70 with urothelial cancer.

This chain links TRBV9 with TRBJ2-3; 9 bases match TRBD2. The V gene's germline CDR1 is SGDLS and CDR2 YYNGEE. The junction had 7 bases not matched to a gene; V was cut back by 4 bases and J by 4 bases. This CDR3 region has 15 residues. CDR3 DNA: TGTGCCAGCAGCTTCGGCGGGGGGGCCGCAGATACGCAGTATTTT. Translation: CASSFGGGAADTQYF.

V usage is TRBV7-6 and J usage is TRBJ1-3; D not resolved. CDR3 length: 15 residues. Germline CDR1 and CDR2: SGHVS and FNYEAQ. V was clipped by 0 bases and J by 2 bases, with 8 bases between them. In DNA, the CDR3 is TGTGCCAGCAGCTTAGCTTGGGGAGCTGGAAACACCATATATTTT. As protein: CASSLAWGAGNTIYF.

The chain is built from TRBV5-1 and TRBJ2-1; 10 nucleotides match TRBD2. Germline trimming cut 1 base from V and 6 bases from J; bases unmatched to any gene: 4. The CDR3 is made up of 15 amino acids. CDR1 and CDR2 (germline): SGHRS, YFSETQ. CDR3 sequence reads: CASSLPSGSVNEQFF. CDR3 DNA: TGCGCCAGCAGCTTGCCTAGCGGGAGCGTCAATGAGCAGTTCTTC. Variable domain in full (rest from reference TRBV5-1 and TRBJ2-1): KAGVTQTPRYLIKTRGQQVTLSCSPISGHRSVSWYQQTPGQGLQFLFEYFSETQRNKGNFPGRFSGRQFSNSRSEMNVSTLELGDSALYLCASSLPSGSVNEQFFGPGTRLTVL.

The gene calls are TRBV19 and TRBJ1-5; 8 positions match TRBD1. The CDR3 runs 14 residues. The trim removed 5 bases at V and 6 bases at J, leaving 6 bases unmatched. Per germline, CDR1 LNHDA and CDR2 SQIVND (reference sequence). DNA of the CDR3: TGTGCCAGTAGTCAGACAGGGGAAGGTCAGCCCCAGCATTTT. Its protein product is CASSQTGEGQPQHF.

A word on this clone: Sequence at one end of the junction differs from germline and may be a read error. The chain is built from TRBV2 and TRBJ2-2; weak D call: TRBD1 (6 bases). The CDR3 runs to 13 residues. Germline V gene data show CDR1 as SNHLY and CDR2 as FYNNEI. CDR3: CASVGQTTEELFF. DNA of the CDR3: TGTGCCAGCGTTGGACAGACCACCGAGGAGCTGTTTTTT.

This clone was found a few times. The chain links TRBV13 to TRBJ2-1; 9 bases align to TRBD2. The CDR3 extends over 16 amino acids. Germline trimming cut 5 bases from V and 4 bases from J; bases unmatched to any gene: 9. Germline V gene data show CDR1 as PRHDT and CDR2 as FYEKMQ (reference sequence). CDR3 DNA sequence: TGTGCCAGCAGCCCCCTAGGGCGGGGGGGGTACAATGAGCAGTTCTTC. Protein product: CASSPLGRGGYNEQFF.

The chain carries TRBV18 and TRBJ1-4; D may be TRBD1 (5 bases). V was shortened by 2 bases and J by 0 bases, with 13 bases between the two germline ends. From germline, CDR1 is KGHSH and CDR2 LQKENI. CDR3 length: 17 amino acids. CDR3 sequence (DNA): TGTGCCAGCTCACCAACGCAGGGTGCGTCAACTAATGAAAAACTGTTTTTT. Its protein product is CASSPTQGASTNEKLFF.

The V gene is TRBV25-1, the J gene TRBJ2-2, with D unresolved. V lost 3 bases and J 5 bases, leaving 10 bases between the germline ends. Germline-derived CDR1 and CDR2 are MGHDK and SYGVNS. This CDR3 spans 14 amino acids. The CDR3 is CASSESGETGELFF. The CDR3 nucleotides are TGTGCCAGCAGTGAGTCCGGAGAAACCGGGGAGCTGTTTTTT.

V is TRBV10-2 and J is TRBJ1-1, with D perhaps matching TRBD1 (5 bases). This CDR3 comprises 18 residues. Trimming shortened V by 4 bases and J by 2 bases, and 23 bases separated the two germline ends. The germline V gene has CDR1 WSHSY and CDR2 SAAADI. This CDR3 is CASSVVNEVGAFNTEAFF. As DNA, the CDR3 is TGCGCCAGCAGTGTAGTAAACGAGGTTGGGGCATTTAACACTGAAGCTTTCTTT.

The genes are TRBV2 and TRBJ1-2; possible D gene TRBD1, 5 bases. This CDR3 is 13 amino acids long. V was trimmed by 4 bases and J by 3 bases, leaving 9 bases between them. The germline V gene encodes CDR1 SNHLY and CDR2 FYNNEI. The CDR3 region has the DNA TGTGCCAGCAGTGCGCAGGGTCACTATGGCTACACCTTC. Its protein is CASSAQGHYGYTF.